These 22 T cell receptor beta chains were all obtained from the same sample, sequenced in a study of tumor-infiltrating lymphocytes in primary liver carcinoma (TCRdb year 2017). Blood RNA was extracted from unsorted whole blood with TRIzol reagent; germline DNA came from the DNeasy Blood & Tissue kit. Sequencing was performed on an Illumina HiSeq 2500. A constant-region primer and ProtoScript II reverse transcriptase were used to reverse-transcribe TCRbeta-specific cDNA from roughly 0.55 ug total RNA. Three nested multiplex PCR rounds, following a slightly modified ARM-PCR procedure, were used to build the TCRbeta libraries. Each of the first two PCR rounds ran for approximately 10 cycles and used multiplex TRBV1-TRBV30 forward primers together with a Cbeta reverse primer. TCRdb redid the processing of the public reads, applying fastp at Q25 and MiXCR, and retained in-frame beta chains. Entries are consolidated by CDR3 protein sequence, retaining the most common genes and DNA. This sample is represented by under 200,000 distinct CDR3 sequences; approximately 65% of them were singletons. The ten largest clones represent under 7.5% of the sample.

Sequencing input: peripheral blood. These receptor sequences come from a woman aged 55-75 years with primary liver carcinoma and hepatitis B virus infection.

A note on this clonotype: Germline is not matched at one junction end, which may reflect a read error. V gene TRBV11-2 combines with J gene TRBJ2-3, with D tentatively TRBD2 (5 bases). This CDR3 contains 14 residues. CDR1 and CDR2 from the germline V gene are SGHAT and FQNNGV. The CDR3 region is CASRPWPSTDTQYF. In DNA form, the CDR3 reads TGTGCCAGCAGGCCGTGGCCTAGCACAGATACGCAATATTTT.

This clonotype was counted only a few times. The chain recombines TRBV5-1 with TRBJ2-1; the match to TRBD2 covers 12 bases. Germline CDR1 reads SGHRS; CDR2 reads YFSETQ. The CDR3 has 17 residues. V lost 3 bases, J lost 6 bases, and 10 bases stayed unmatched. The CDR3 sequence: CASSSEAGLAGINEQFF. CDR3 nucleotides: TGCGCCAGCAGCTCTGAGGCTGGACTAGCGGGAATCAATGAGCAGTTCTTC.

This clonotype came up many times. CDR3 region: CASSRLGQGANTGELFF. CDR3 in DNA: TGTGCCAGCAGCCGCCTGGGACAGGGAGCGAACACCGGGGAGCTGTTTTTT. The chain couples TRBV11-2 to TRBJ2-2; 9 nucleotides line up with TRBD1. The length of the CDR3 is 17 residues. CDR1 SGHAT and CDR2 FQNNGV come from the germline V gene. The V gene end was trimmed by 5 bases and the J gene end by 0 bases; junction bases not matched to a gene: 7.

In this sample, this clonotype turned up many times. The chain recombines TRBV29-1 with TRBJ2-3, with TRBD2 matching 9 bases. The CDR3 runs to 15 residues. Germline values: CDR1 SQVTM, CDR2 ANQGSEA. J was trimmed by 3 bases and V by 6 bases; bases with no gene match: 10. This CDR3 reads CSVVALSGRTDTQYF. CDR3 nucleotides: TGCAGCGTCGTAGCCTTAAGCGGGAGGACAGATACGCAGTATTTT.

The V and J genes are TRBV4-2 and TRBJ2-5, with 10 bases matching TRBD1. Germline V gives CDR1 LGHNA, CDR2 YNFKEQ. This CDR3 spans 16 amino acids. J lost 2 bases, V lost 4 bases, and 7 bases had no gene match. The CDR3 DNA reads TGTGCCAGCAGCCCCCCGGGGACAGGGGTGCAAGAGACCCAGTACTTC. The encoded protein is CASSPPGTGVQETQYF.

This clonotype turned up a few times. V and J are TRBV7-9 and TRBJ2-1, with 12 bases that match TRBD2. The CDR3 totals 17 residues. The germline V gene has CDR1 SEHNR and CDR2 FQNEAQ (reference sequence). The V segment lost 4 bases and the J segment 7 bases; nucleotides outside the gene matches: 11. CDR3 sequence: CASSSHSASGRANEQFF. The CDR3 DNA is TGTGCCAGCAGCTCCCATTCCGCTAGCGGGAGGGCTAATGAGCAGTTCTTC.

About this clonotype: In this CDR3 the conserved last residue, phenylalanine or tryptophan, is missing, so a read error is likely. Because the CDR3's place on the DNA is in doubt, the DNA is left out and the CDR3 is given as listed by TCRdb. The chain recombines TRBV11-2 with TRBJ2-1; the D call TRBD1 from the table was never checked on the DNA. From germline, CDR1 is SGHAT and CDR2 FQNNGV. The CDR3 totals 11 residues, both ends included. The CDR3: CASTLGGQGFL.

A remark on this clonotype: A junction end diverges from the germline sequence, so it may reflect a read error. J is TRBJ2-5 and V is TRBV12-3 or TRBV12-4; no firm D call. The CDR3 covers 11 residues. The CDR3 DNA follows: TGTGCCAGCTGTTTGCGAAAGACGCAGTACTTC. Translation: CASCLRKTQYF.

The rearrangement links TRBV11-2 to TRBJ1-2; D call uncertain. Germline values: CDR1 SGHAT, CDR2 FQNNGV. The V and J ends lost 0 bases and 8 bases respectively, with 19 bases between them. The CDR3 loop spans 16 amino acids. CDR3 protein: CASSLDSVAYSRGYTF. The CDR3 nucleotides are TGTGCCAGCAGCTTAGATTCGGTAGCCTATTCTCGAGGCTACACCTTC.

Of note for this clonotype: The conserved closing phenylalanine or tryptophan is absent in this CDR3, likely reflecting a read error. This chain uses TRBV11-2 with TRBJ2-7, with no clear D. The germline V and J ends were trimmed by 4 bases and 2 bases, with 12 bases remaining between them. The CDR3 is 14 amino acids. CDR1 and CDR2 (germline): SGHAT, FQNNGV. The CDR3 bases are TGTGCCAGCAGCTCAGGTACAGAGACCTACGAGCAGTACCTC. It is translated as CASSSGTETYEQYL.

This clonotype has more than one count but fewer than ten. Given the absence of the conserved phenylalanine or tryptophan at the CDR3 end, a read error is likely. The DNA is left out, because the CDR3 cannot be placed on it with certainty; the CDR3 is given as TCRdb lists it. CDR3 sequence reads: CASSWGAGTGDRI. The chain couples TRBV6-6 to TRBJ2-4; TRBD1 reflects the table's D call only, with no check against the DNA. The CDR3 totals 13 residues, both ends included. The germline CDR1 and CDR2 sequences are MNHNY and SVGAGI (reference sequence).

This clonotype was recorded many times. The gene calls are TRBV5-1 and TRBJ2-7; D not resolved. CDR1 and CDR2 (germline): SGHRS, YFSETQ. The CDR3 consists of 14 residues. V lost 1 base to trimming and J lost 0 bases, with 8 bases between them. The CDR3, as DNA: TGCGCCAGCAGCTTGTGGTCAACCTCCTACGAGCAGTACTTC. Amino acids: CASSLWSTSYEQYF.

This clonotype was found many times. This sequence joins TRBV6-6 and TRBJ2-1; TRBD2 agrees at 10 bases. Per germline, CDR1 MNHNY and CDR2 SVGAGI (reference sequence). CDR3 length: 15 residues. Trimming at V came to 5 bases and at J to 0 bases, leaving 1 base not matched to a gene. CDR3 DNA: TGTGCCAGCAGTCCTAGCGGGAGCTCCTACAATGAGCAGTTCTTC. The encoded protein is CASSPSGSSYNEQFF.

Regarding this clonotype: Being one base from a much bigger clone, this may be a read error. The chain employs TRBV28 and TRBJ2-5; 12 positions match TRBD2. This CDR3 is 16 amino acids long. CDR1 and CDR2 (germline): MDHEN, SYDVKM. This CDR3 is CVSKKGRTSGKGTQYF. CDR3 nucleotide sequence: TGTGTCAGCAAAAAGGGCCGGACTAGCGGGAAGGGGACCCAGTACTTC.

Remarks on this clonotype: Sequence at one end of the junction differs from germline and may be a read error. This chain connects TRBV7-9 to TRBJ2-5; tentatively, D is TRBD2 (6 bases). CDR1 is SEHNR, CDR2 FQNEAQ, per germline (reference sequence). This CDR3 has 14 residues. CDR3 sequence (DNA): TGTGCCAGCAGCCTGAGTGGGGGGAAGGAGACACAGTACTTC. Amino acid sequence: CASSLSGGKETQYF.

This clonotype showed up just once. One junction end disagrees with the germline gene, perhaps due to a read error. This chain links TRBV11-2 with TRBJ2-1; a weak D match, TRBD2 (5 bases). Germline-derived CDR1 and CDR2 are SGHAT and FQNNGV. The CDR3 spans 14 residues. Written as DNA, the CDR3 is TGTACCAGCAGTCTGGACTCGAGGTATGGGGAGCAGTTCTTC. Protein sequence: CTSSLDSRYGEQFF.

Points on this clonotype: At one of its ends the junction is not consistent with the germline gene, which may arise from a read error. The CDR3 DNA reads as TGTACCAGCAGTTACTCGTTGACAGAGGAGAACGAGCAGTACTTC. The encoded protein is CTSSYSLTEENEQYF. This chain uses TRBV6-5 with TRBJ2-7; D possibly corresponds to TRBD1 (5 bases). Germline CDR1 MNHEY, CDR2 SVGAGI. CDR3 size: 15 residues.

This clonotype came up many times. The gene calls are TRBV5-4 and TRBJ2-3; 7 bases agree with TRBD2. The junction had 9 bases not matched to a gene; V was cut back by 3 bases and J by 5 bases. There are 15 residues in the CDR3. Germline V gives CDR1 SGHNT, CDR2 YYREEE (reference sequence). The DNA for the CDR3 is TGTGCCAGCAGCTCCGCCGGCGGGAGACTAGATACGCAGTATTTT. The encoded protein is CASSSAGGRLDTQYF.

This clonotype showed up just a few times. V gene TRBV5-1 combines with J gene TRBJ2-1; 9 bases fit TRBD1. CDR3 size: 15 residues. In germline, CDR1 is SGHRS, CDR2 YFSETQ. Germline trimming cut 2 bases from V and 7 bases from J; bases unmatched to any gene: 7. CDR3 in amino acids: CASSFSGQGRNEQFF. CDR3 DNA sequence: TGCGCCAGCAGCTTTTCAGGACAGGGGAGGAATGAGCAGTTCTTC.

Note on this clonotype: Compared with germline, one end of the junction differs, possibly owing to a read error. The chain links TRBV12-3 or TRBV12-4 to TRBJ2-1; TRBD2 matches at 9 bases. The CDR3 covers 18 residues. The CDR3 reads CASSPGLARSSSYNEQFF. The CDR3 bases are TGCGCCAGCAGTCCCGGACTAGCGAGGTCAAGCTCCTACAATGAGCAGTTCTTC.

This clonotype has only one observation. A single base separates this from a much larger clone, so it may be a read error. This chain uses TRBV2 with TRBJ2-6, with D perhaps given as TRBD1 or TRBD2 (5 bases each). The CDR3 sequence is 16 residues long. Looked up from germline, CDR1 is SNHLY and CDR2 is FYNNEI. The CDR3 bases are TGTGCCAGCAGTTGGGACGGACACTCTCGGGCCAACGTCCTGACTTTC. As protein: CASSWDGHSRANVLTF.

Worth noting for this clonotype: A much larger clone differs from this one at a single base, so this may be a read error. The chain links TRBV6-1 to TRBJ1-2, with TRBD1 matching 7 bases. The germline V gene has CDR1 MNHNS and CDR2 SASEGT. The CDR3 is 16 amino acids. With V trimmed by 5 bases and J by 8 bases, 17 bases remained unmatched. As DNA, the CDR3 is TGTGCCAGCAGTACTCCGCACAGGGGTTTTTTCGACGGCTACACCTTC. Protein: CASSTPHRGFFDGYTF.